These 5 T cell receptor beta chains share one sample of origin, sequenced in a study of T cell responses to AZD1222 COVID-19 vaccine. Clones were sequenced by immunoSEQ multiplex PCR, and TCRdb holds only the in-frame ones, with some missing. Of some 180,000 clones in the sample, approximately 94% were seen once. This specimen consisted of peripheral blood, obtained 28 days after the second AZD1222 dose. The receptor source for this set is an adult who received the AZD1222 COVID-19 vaccine.

The V and J genes are TRBV5-4 and TRBJ1-1, with 8 bases identical to TRBD1. Trimming removed 5 bases from V and 7 bases from J; junction bases left unmatched: 7. The length of the CDR3 is 13 residues. Germline assignment: CDR1 SGHNT and CDR2 YYREEE (reference sequence). The DNA for the CDR3 is TGTGCCAGCAGTTTTCAGGGGGCAGATGAAGCTTTCTTT. It codes for CASSFQGADEAFF.

The chain is built from TRBV27 and TRBJ1-1; 9 positions agree with TRBD1. Germline V gene data show CDR1 as MNHEY and CDR2 as SMNVEV (reference sequence). V lost 5 bases to trimming and J lost 10 bases; unmatched junction nucleotides: 14. The CDR3 has 15 residues. CDR3 protein: CASSRPTGGKLTAFF. For the CDR3, the DNA is TGTGCCAGCAGTAGACCCACAGGGGGCAAACTTACAGCTTTCTTT.

CDR3 residues: CAWKNRAFNSPLHF. The DNA for the CDR3 is TGTGCCTGGAAAAACAGGGCGTTTAATTCACCCCTCCACTTT. The V call is TRBV30, the J call TRBJ1-6; perhaps TRBD1 as D (6 bases). CDR3 size: 14 residues. Per germline, CDR1 GTSNPN and CDR2 SVGIG (reference sequence). V lost 4 bases, J lost 6 bases, and 13 bases lay in between.

For this clone: Within the sample, other DNA sequences also encode this same CDR3. The chain links TRBV12-3 or TRBV12-4 to TRBJ2-7; 9 bases are shared with TRBD1. V dropped 6 bases and J dropped 5; count of bases not matched to a gene: 5. There are 13 residues in the CDR3. CDR3 nucleotide sequence: TGTGCCAGCAGACCCGGACAGGGGAACGAGCAGTACTTC. Translation: CASRPGQGNEQYF.

The rearrangement joins TRBV6-4 to TRBJ2-1; 7 positions agree with TRBD2. CDR3 length: 14 residues. The germline V gene has CDR1 MRHNA and CDR2 SNTAGT. Trimming at V came to 6 bases and at J to 7 bases, leaving 9 bases not matched to a gene. The chain's CDR3 is CASRSGLEVNEQFF. The CDR3 bases are TGTGCCAGCAGAAGCGGACTAGAGGTGAATGAGCAGTTCTTC.